The following is a T cell receptor beta chain sequence with its context. The record originates from a study of blood T cell repertoires in COVID-19. CDR1 and CDR2 (germline): LNHDA, SQIVND (reference sequence). The CDR3 is 13 amino acids. The V gene end was trimmed by 9 bases and the J gene end by 5 bases; junction bases not matched to a gene: 6. Using immunoSEQ multiplex PCR, the repertoire was profiled, and TCRdb retains in-frame clones only, with some absent. Among approximately 240,000 clones listed, roughly 82% were seen once. The chain joins TRBV19 to TRBJ2-2, with 7 bases matching TRBD1. The sequenced sample consisted of peripheral blood. This TCR was sampled from a woman aged 80 or older with active or convalescent COVID-19. In DNA, the CDR3 is TGTGCCAGCAGGGGGTCCGTAACCGGGGAGCTGTTTTTT. Translating gives CASRGSVTGELFF.